This T cell receptor (beta chain) was identified in a study of beta chain features in type 1 diabetes. General study results and limits: Across all four CD4+ subsets, people with type 1 diabetes showed modestly shorter TCRB CDR3s.

The CDR3 spans 14 residues. Germline V gives CDR1 KGHSH, CDR2 LQKENI. V lost 6 bases and J lost 2; bases outside the gene matches: 7. Sequenced material consisted of expressed TCRB transcripts (all of the isolated RNA was reverse transcribed). Sequenced by immunoSEQ multiplex PCR; TCRdb stores in-frame clones only, minus some. The sample has some 220,000 clones, 11% seen once. Comments on this clone: No antigen is known for it.

The source of this sequence is a man between 18 and 35 years old in good health. V and J are TRBV18 and TRBJ2-7; 7 nucleotides agree with TRBD2. The sequenced sample was central memory CD4+ T cells from blood. The DNA for the CDR3 is TGTGCCAGCTCCCTAGCGGCATCCACCTACGAGCAGTACTTC. Protein: CASSLAASTYEQYF.